Here is one TCR beta chain with its context. Its cognate antigen is unknown. Beta-chain TCR CDR3 regions were amplified from RNA transcripts. Second-round multiplex PCR followed a first-round RT-PCR using HTBI primers. TCRdb recomputed calls from the multiplex PCR reads with MiXCR, one row per CDR3 protein. The table includes 650,000 to 800,000 distinct CDR3 sequences, roughly 39% detected once. Trimming left V 2 bases short and J 0 bases short, with 5 bases between. This CDR3 is built from 13 residues. Germline V CDR1 and CDR2: DFQATT, SNEGSKA (reference sequence). The record originates from a study of Graves' ophthalmopathy and Graves' hyperthyroidism. Study outcomes and limitations: In blood, most expanded thyroid clonotypes above 0.001 frequency were also detected.

The sequencing sample was made of peripheral blood. The genes are TRBV20-1 and TRBJ1-3; D ambiguous. This TCR came from an adult man with Graves' ophthalmopathy. In nucleotides, the CDR3 is TGCAGTGCTAGACCCTACTCTGGAAACACCATATATTTT. Residues: CSARPYSGNTIYF.